This T cell receptor beta chain comes out of a study of vaccination effects on CD4 cells after COVID-19 (dated by TCRdb to the early 2020s). A note on the overall study: Each participant got two doses of an mRNA SARS-CoV-2 vaccine, either BNT162b2 or mRNA-1273. Pre-vaccine samples were collected from a couple of convalescent patients 16 days and one week before the first dose, corresponding to 142 and 148 days after COVID-19 diagnosis. SARS-CoV-2 spike-specific CD4+ TCR repertoires from before and after mRNA vaccination were compared in COVID-19 convalescent patients and in infection-naive vaccine recipients. Altogether, some 10 COVID-19 convalescent patients and several SARS-CoV-2-naive healthy vaccine recipients made up the full study. Cultures from other donors in the study were sequenced with the Oncomine TCR Beta short-read assay on an Illumina iSeq 100. General conclusions and limits of the study: In convalescent patients, the post-vaccine spike-reactive repertoire consisted mainly of new vaccine-induced clones, largely distinct from infection-induced clones. The study was limited by a small number of convalescent patients, and early post-infection timepoints were lacking. Both infection-induced and vaccine-induced clones contracted markedly at late post-vaccination timepoints, which is consistent with waning T cell responses.

This clone was seen a few times. Its antigen is not yet known. Per-base quality was not reported, and no clone a single base away is much larger than it. The library was produced with the immunoSEQ multiplex PCR assay. DNA from the CD4+ T cells that had been cultured and isolated underwent TCR beta CDR3 sequencing. Regarding the original processing steps: Non-productive TCR sequences were removed and reads were trimmed to the CDR3 region, keeping CDR3s of at least 7 amino acids. The MANAFEST web app was used to pick out antigen-specific clonotypes by comparing their expansion in peptide wells with that in reference cultures. To be called positive, a clone needed expansion at FDR<0.05 compared with the reference and with all other wells, an odds ratio greater than 5, and a frequency greater than 0.1% in two replicate wells. Cross-reactive clonotypes were defined as significantly expanded in SARS-CoV-2 spike wells and in at least one common cold coronavirus spike condition. CDR3 similarity was assessed by Levenshtein distance using the stringdist R package, and unrooted trees were constructed with ape in R 3.6.1. This is the immuneACCESS table as TCRdb keeps it, with only in-frame sequences that have V and J called. A part of the clones is gone; compared with another copy, unresolved V genes explain less than half, and the rest is unexplained. The DNA gave D and trimming, while V, J and clone size come from that table. The sample yields tens of thousands of clones; 73% were counted once. Jointly, the top ten make up around 5% of the sample.

From a lookup of the germline V gene (reference sequence), CDR1 and CDR2 are SGHNT and YYREEE. Germline trimming: 4 bases from V, 3 bases from J; junction bases outside gene matches: 9. The CDR3 contains 15 residues, cysteine and phenylalanine counted. The read is trimmed to its CDR3 DNA, 45 bases read in frame from base 1. In the ViraFEST assay, PBMC were stimulated with viral peptide pools, and TCR sequencing was then used to find antigen-specific CD4+ T cell clonotypes based on their expansion. After less than 13 days of culture, CD4+ T cells were isolated with the EasySep CD4+ T cell isolation kit. Convalescent patients had PCR-confirmed SARS-CoV-2 infection between March and December 2020, before Alpha, Beta and Delta variants emerged in the United States. Around 2 million PBMC per well were cultured in IMDM with around 5.3% human AB serum, 8.5 to 10 IU/ml IL-2 and gentamicin, plus 10 ug/ml peptides. An HIV-1 Nef peptide pool was used as the negative control culture condition. Half of the culture medium was replaced with fresh IL-2-containing medium on days 3 and 7. Unless noted otherwise, every peptide stimulation condition was grown in triplicate wells. Using Ficoll-Paque Plus gradient centrifugation, PBMC were separated from whole blood and then either used fresh or cryopreserved at -140C. The QIAamp micro DNA kit was used to extract genomic DNA from the cultured CD4+ T cells.

This receptor chain uses TRBV5-4 and TRBJ1-2; 7 middle bases align to TRBD1. The receptor was isolated from a human donor who had a prior SARS-CoV-2 infection. The sample here was CD4+ T cells from PBMCs cultured with HIV peptides, taken before COVID-19 vaccination. The meaning of the sample's cell subset or site label: HIV-1 Nef peptide pool negative control/reference culture. The CDR3 reads CASSTKTGSHYGYTF. Here is the DNA: TGTGCCAGCAGCACTAAGACAGGGTCCCACTATGGCTACACCTTC.